The text below deals with one T cell receptor (beta chain). The antigen remains unidentified. Via MiXCR, TCRdb re-called the reads, giving one row per CDR3 protein. The data contain around 900,000 distinct CDR3 sequences, around 32% of them singletons. These data belong to a study of T cell repertoires in cytomegalovirus infection. At the level of the study: The public TCR beta signatures pointed to both CMV infection and matching HLA type.

Sequenced here: cultured CD8+ T cells from PBMCs, sampled from culture after CMV antigen stimulation. This clonotype was sampled from a human donor in good health (CMV status not recorded). Some clones in this sample may be carry-over from other donors' samples.

CDR3 nucleotide sequence: TGTGCCAGCAGATCCAGTGGGACAGCCACTGAAGCTTTCTTT. It encodes CASRSSGTATEAFF. The gene calls are TRBV7-9 and TRBJ1-1, with TRBD1 identical over 7 bases. The germline V gene has CDR1 SEHNR and CDR2 FQNEAQ (reference sequence). V was pared by 6 bases and J by 4 bases, with 8 bases of the junction left unmatched. The CDR3 covers 14 residues.